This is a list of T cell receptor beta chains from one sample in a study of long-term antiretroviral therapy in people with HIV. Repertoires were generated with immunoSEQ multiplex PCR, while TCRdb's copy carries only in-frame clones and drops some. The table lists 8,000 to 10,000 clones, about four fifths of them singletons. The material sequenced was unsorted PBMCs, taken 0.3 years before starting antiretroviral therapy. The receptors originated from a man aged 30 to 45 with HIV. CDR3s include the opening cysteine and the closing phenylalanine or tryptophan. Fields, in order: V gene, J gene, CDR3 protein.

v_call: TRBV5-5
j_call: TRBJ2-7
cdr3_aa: CASSLGGGEQYF

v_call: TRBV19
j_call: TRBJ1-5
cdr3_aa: CASRRYNQPQHF

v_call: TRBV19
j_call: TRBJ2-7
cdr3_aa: CASSPRTGVANEQYF

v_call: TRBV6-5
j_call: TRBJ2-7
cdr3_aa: CASSTGTVAYEQYF

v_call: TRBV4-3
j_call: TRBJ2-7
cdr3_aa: CASSQGRLAGEGGYEQYF

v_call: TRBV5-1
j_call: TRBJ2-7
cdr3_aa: CASSSRDGAAFYEQYF

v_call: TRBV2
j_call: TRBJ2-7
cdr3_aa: CASSKPGLAGREQYF

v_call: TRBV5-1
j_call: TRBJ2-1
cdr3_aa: CASSLSGGWDEQFF

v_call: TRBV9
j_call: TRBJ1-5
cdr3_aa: CASSPDSGNQPQHF

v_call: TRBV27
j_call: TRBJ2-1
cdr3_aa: CASSLSNEQFF

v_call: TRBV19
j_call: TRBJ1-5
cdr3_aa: CASSTDRLNQPQHF

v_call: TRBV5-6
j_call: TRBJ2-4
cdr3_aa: CASSFPTESTDIQYF

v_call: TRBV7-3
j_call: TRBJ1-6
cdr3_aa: CASSPPHRDRESSYNSPLHF

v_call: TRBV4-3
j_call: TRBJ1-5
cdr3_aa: CASSQEGIGQPQHF

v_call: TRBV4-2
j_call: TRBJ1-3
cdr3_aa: CASSQDNTSGNTIYF

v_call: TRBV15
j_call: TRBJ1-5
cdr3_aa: CATSRGDRALNQPQHF

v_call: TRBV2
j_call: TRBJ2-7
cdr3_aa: CASRVGTSGIPSDEQYF

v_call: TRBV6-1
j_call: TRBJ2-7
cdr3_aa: CASSEVIFGRGYEQYF

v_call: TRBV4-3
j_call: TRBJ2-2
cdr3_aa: CASSRRHEPGELFF

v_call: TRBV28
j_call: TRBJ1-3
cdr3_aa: CACGTGVINTIYF

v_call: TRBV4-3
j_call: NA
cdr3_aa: CASSQDYKLYEQYF

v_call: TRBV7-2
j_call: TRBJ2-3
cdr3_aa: CASSLGDSLTDTQYF

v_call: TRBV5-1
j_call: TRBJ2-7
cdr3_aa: CASSFHRAYEQYF

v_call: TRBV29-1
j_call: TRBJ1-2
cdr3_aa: CSVLGPLEVDKRKNYGYTF

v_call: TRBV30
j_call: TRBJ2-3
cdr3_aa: CAWSVGSPRQYF

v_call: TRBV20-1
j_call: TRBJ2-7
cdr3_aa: CSAILEEQYF

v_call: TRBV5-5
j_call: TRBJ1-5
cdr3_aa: CASSTGTVGQPQHF

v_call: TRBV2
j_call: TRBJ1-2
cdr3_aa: CASSGQGAGYTF

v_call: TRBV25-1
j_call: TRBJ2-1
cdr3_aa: CASSEFRVLHNEQFF

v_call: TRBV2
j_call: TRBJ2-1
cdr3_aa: CASSGRDSYNEQFF

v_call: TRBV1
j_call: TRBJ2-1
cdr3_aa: CTSTLSGGASYNEQFF

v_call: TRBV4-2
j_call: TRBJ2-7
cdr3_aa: CASSQGLAGVGEQYF

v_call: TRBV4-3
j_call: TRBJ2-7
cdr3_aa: CASSQDRGRGYEQYF

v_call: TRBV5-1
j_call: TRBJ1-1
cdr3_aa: CASSLGGVYTEAFF

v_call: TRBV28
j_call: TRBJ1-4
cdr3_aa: CASSTSEGPNEKLFF

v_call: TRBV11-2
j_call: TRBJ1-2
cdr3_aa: CASSPLAGQIGGSYTF

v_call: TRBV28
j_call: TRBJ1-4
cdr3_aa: CASSFSQGGEKLFF

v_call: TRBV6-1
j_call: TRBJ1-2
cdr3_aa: CASSLGQSGPGYTF

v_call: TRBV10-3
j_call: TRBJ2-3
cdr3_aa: CAIGRGGPDTQYF

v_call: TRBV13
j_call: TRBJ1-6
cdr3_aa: CASSSGIAQVSSPLHF

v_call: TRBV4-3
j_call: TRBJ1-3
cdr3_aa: CASSQDRARSSGNTIYF